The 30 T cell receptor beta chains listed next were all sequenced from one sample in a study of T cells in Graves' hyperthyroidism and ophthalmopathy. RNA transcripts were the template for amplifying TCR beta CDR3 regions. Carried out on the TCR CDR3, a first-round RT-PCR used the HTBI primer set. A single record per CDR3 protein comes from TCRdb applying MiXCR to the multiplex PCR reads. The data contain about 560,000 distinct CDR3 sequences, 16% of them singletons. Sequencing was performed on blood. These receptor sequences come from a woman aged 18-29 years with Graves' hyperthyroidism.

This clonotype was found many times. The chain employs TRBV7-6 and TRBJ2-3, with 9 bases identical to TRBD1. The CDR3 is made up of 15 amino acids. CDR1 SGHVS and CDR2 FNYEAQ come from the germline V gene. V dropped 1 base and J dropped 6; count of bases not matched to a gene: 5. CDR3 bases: TGTGCCAGCAGCTTAGGCGCCGGGACAGGGGATACGCAGTATTTT. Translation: CASSLGAGTGDTQYF.

CDR3 nucleotide sequence: TGTGCCAGCAGCCCCCTCGGAAGCAGCACAGATACGCAGTATTTT. Amino acids: CASSPLGSSTDTQYF. The V and J genes are TRBV12-3 or TRBV12-4 and TRBJ2-3; D unresolved. CDR3 length: 15 residues. Trimming pared 6 bases from V and 0 bases from J, leaving 13 bases between.

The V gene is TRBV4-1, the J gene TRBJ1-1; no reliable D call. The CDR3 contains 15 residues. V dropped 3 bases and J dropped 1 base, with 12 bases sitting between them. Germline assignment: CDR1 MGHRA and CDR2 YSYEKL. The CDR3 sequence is CASSHTTQKNTEAFF. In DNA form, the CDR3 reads TGCGCCAGCAGCCACACCACCCAGAAGAACACTGAAGCTTTCTTT.

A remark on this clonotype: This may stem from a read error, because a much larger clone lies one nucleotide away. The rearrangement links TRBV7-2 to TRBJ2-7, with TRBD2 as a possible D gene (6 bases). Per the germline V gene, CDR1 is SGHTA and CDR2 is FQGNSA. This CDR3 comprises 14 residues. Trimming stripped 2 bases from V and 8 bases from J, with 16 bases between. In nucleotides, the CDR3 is TGTGCCAGCAGCTTACAGGGACCCCGGGAGCAGCAGTACTTC. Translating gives CASSLQGPREQQYF.

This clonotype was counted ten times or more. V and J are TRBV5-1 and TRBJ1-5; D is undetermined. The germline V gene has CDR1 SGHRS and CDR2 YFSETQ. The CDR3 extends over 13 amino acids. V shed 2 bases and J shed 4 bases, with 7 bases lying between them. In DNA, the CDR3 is TGCGCCAGCAGCTTCGGGGAGAATCAGCCCCAGCATTTT. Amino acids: CASSFGENQPQHF.

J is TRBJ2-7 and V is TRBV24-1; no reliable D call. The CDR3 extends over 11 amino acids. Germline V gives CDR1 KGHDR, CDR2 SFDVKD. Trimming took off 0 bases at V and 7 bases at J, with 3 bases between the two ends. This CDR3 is CATSDLGEQYF. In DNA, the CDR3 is TGTGCCACCAGTGATTTGGGTGAGCAGTACTTC.

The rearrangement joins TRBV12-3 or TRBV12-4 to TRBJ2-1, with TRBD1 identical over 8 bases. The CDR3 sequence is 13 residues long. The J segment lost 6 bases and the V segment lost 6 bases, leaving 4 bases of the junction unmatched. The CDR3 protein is CASSGQGANEQFF. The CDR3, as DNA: TGTGCCAGCAGCGGACAGGGAGCCAATGAGCAGTTCTTC.

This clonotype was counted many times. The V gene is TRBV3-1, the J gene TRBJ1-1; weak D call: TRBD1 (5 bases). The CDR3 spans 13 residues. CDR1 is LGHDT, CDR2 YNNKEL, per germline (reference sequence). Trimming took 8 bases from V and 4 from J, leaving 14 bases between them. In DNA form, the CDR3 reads TGTGCCAGCTTGGTAAAGGGGAGCACTGAAGCTTTCTTT. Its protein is CASLVKGSTEAFF.

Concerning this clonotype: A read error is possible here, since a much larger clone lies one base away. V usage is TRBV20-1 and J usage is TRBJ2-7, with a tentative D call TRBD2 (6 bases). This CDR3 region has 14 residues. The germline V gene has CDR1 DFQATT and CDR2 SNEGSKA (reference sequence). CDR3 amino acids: CSAGLGTGSYERYF. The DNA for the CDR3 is TGCAGTGCCGGACTGGGGACTGGATCCTACGAGCGGTACTTC.

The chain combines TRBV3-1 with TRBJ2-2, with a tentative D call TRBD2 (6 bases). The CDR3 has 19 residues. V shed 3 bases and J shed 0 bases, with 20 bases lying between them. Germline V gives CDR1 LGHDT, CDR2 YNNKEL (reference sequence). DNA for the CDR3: TGTGCCAGCAGCCACCTCCTAAGTTGGGGGACTTCGAACACCGGGGAGCTGTTTTTT. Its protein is CASSHLLSWGTSNTGELFF.

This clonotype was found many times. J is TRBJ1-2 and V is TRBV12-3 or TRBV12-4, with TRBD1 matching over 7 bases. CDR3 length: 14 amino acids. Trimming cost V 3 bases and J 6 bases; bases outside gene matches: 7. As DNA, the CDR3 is TGTGCCAGCAGTTTCAGGGGGGTAAGGGATGGCTACACCTTC. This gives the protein CASSFRGVRDGYTF.

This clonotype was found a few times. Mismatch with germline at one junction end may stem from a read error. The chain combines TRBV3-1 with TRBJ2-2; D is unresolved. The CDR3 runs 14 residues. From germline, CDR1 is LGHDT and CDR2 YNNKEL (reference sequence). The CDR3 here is CTSSLPSSTGELFF. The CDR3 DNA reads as TGTACCAGCAGTTTACCGTCGAGCACCGGGGAGCTGTTTTTT.

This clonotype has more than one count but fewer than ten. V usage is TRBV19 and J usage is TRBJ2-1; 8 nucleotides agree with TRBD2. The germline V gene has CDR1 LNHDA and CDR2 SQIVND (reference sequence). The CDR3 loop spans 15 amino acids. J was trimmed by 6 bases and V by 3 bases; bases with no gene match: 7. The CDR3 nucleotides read TGTGCCAGTAGTATTACCGGGACTAGAATCAATGAGCAGTTCTTC. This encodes CASSITGTRINEQFF. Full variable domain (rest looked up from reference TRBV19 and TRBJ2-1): DGGITQSPKYLFRKEGQNVTLSCEQNLNHDAMYWYRQDPGQGLRLIYYSQIVNDFQKGDIAEGYSVSREKKESFPLTVTSAQKNPTAFYLCASSITGTRINEQFFGPGTRLTVL.

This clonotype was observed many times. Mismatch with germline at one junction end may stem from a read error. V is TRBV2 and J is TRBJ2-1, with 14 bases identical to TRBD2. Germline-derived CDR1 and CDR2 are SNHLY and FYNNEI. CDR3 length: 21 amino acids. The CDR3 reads CTSSEGLFGGLAGAWDNEQFF. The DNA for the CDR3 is TGTACCAGCAGTGAAGGGTTGTTTGGGGGACTAGCGGGAGCCTGGGACAATGAGCAGTTCTTC.

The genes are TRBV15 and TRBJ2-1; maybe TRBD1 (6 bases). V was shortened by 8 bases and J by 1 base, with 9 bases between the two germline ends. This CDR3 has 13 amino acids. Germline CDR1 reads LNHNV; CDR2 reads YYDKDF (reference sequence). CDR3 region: CATEDRSYNEQFF. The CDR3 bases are TGTGCCACCGAAGACAGGTCCTACAATGAGCAGTTCTTC. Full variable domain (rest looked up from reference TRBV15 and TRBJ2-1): DAMVIQNPRYQVTQFGKPVTLSCSQTLNHNVMYWYQQKSSQAPKLLFHYYDKDFNNEADTPDNFQSRRPNTSFCFLDIRSPGLGDTAMYLCATEDRSYNEQFFGPGTRLTVL.

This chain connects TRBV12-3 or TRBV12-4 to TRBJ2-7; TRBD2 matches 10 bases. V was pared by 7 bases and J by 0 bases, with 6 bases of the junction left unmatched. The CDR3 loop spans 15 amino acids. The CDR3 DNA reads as TGTGCCAGCAAGCGGGGGGGGCCACCCTCCTACGAGCAGTACTTC. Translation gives CASKRGGPPSYEQYF.

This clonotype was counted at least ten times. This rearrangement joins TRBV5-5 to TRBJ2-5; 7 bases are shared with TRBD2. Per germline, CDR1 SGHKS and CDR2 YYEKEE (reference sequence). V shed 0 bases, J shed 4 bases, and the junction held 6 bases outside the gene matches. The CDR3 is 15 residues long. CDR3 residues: CASSLAGGQPETQYF. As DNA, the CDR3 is TGTGCCAGCAGCTTGGCGGGAGGACAACCAGAGACCCAGTACTTC.

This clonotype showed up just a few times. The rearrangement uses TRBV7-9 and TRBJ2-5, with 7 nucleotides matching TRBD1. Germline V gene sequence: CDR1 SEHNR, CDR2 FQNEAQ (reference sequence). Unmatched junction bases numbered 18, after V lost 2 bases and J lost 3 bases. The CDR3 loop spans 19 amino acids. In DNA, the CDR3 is TGTGCCAGCAGCTTAAGTCTCCGACCCAAGCCCAGGGGGAAAGAGACCCAGTACTTC. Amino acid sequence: CASSLSLRPKPRGKETQYF.

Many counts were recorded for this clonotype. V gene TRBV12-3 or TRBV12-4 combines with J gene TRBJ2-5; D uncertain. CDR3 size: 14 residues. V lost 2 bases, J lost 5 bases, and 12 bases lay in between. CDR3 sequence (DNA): TGTGCCAGCAGTTTATGGGTCCCCACGGAGACCCAGTACTTC. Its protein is CASSLWVPTETQYF.

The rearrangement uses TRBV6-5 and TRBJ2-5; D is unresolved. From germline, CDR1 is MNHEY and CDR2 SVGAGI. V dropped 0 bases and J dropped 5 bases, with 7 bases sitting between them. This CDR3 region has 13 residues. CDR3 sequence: CASSYSPPETQYF. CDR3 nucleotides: TGTGCCAGCAGTTACTCTCCCCCGGAGACCCAGTACTTC.

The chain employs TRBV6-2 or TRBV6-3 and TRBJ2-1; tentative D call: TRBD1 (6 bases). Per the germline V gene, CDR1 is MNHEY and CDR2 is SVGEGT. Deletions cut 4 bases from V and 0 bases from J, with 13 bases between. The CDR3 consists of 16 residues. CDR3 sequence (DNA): TGTGCCAGCAGTTTCAGGACAGACGGCTCCTACAATGAGCAGTTCTTC. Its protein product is CASSFRTDGSYNEQFF.

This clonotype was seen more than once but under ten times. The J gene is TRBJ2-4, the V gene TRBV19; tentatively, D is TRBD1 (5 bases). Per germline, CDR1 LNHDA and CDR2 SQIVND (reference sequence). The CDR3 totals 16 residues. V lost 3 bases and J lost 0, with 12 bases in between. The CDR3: CASSILQGRAKNIQYF. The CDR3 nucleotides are TGTGCCAGTAGTATTCTGCAGGGTAGAGCCAAAAACATTCAGTACTTC.

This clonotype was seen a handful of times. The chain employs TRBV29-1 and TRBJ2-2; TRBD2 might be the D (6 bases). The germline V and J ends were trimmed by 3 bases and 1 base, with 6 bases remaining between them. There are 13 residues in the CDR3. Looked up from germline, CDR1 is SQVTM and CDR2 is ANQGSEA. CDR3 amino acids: CSVDGGNTGELFF. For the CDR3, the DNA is TGCAGCGTTGACGGGGGGAACACCGGGGAGCTGTTTTTT.

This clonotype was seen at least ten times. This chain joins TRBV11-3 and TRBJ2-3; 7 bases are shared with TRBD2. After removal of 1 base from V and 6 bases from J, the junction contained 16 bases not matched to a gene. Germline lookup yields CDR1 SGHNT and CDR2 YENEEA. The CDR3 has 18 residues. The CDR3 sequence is CASSLVRGSPGERDTQYF. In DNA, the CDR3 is TGTGCCAGCAGCTTAGTGCGGGGGAGCCCCGGGGAGAGGGATACGCAGTATTTT.

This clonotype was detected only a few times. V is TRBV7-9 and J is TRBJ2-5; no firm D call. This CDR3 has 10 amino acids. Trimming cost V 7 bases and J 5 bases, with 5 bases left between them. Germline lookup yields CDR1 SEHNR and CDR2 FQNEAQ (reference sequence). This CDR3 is CASTEETQYF. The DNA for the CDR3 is TGTGCCAGCACCGAGGAGACCCAGTACTTC.

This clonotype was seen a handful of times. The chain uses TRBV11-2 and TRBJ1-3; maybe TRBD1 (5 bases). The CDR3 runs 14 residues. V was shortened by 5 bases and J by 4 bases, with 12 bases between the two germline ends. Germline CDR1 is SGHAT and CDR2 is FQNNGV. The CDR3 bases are TGTGCCAGCAGCCCCGACAGCGGCGGAAACACCATATATTTT. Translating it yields CASSPDSGGNTIYF.

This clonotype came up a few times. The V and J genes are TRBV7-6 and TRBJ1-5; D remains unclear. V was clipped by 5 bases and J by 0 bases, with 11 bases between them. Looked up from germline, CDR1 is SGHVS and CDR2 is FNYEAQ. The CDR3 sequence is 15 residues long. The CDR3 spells CASSESPDSNQPQHF. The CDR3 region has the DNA TGTGCCAGCAGCGAAAGTCCAGATAGCAATCAGCCCCAGCATTTT.

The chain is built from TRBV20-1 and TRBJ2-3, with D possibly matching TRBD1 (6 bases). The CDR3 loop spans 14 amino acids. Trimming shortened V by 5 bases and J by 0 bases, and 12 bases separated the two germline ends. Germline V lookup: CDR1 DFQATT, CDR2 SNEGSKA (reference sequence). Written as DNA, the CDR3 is TGCAGTGCTCTGGACAGCTTAAGCACAGATACGCAGTATTTT. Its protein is CSALDSLSTDTQYF.

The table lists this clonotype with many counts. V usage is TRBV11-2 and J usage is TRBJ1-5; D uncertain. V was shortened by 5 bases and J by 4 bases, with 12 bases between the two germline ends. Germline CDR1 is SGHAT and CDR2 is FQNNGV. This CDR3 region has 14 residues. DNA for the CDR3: TGTGCCAGCAGCCAATCCGGGCCTAATCAGCCCCAGCATTTT. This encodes CASSQSGPNQPQHF.

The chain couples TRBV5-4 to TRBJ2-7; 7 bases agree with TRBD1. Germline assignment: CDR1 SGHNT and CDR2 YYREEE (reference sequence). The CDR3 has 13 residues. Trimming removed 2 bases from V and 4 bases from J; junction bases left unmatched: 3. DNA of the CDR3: TGTGCCAGCAGCTTTAACAGGGGTTACGAGCAGTACTTC. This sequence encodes CASSFNRGYEQYF.